The clone carrying this T cell receptor (beta chain) was seen ten or more times. Its target is unknown. Within a library made for alpha chains, this beta chain is off target, and its count is uninformative. This CDR3 spans 13 amino acids. Germline-derived CDR1 and CDR2 are SGHTA and FQGNSA. V trimming: 3 bases; J trimming: 4 bases; junction bases outside the gene matches: 3. The data derive from a study of spatial heterogeneity in lung cancer. Study findings and constraints: It was found that expanded intratumoral alpha and beta TCR counts tracked tumor mutation counts. Ubiquitous and regional expanded TCR counts correlated with ubiquitous and regional nonsynonymous mutations, respectively.

The time point: sample taken at primary tumor resection. A total of fewer than 80 untreated early-stage non-small cell lung cancer patients served as donors. TCRdb passed the 5' RACE reads through MiXCR, listing each CDR3 protein once. The top ten hold roughly a tenth of the sample, which has about 10,000 distinct CDR3 sequences, 5.5% to 7% seen once. This sequence was found in a male donor with early-stage non-small cell lung cancer. V is TRBV7-2 and J is TRBJ2-7; 7 nucleotides agree with TRBD1. The sequences come from lung tumor tissue, collected at surgery. The CDR3 protein is CASSFVRGYEQYF. CDR3 coding DNA: TGTGCCAGCAGCTTCGTCAGGGGGTACGAGCAGTACTTC.